This TCR beta chain was profiled in a study of PD-L1 blockade in urothelial cancer. Looking at the study overall: Male patients with bladder-origin urothelial cancer numbered about 90% of the 29. A median blood sample held around 130,000 T cells and 75,000 to 85,000 unique TCRs.

Time point meaning: pretreatment peripheral blood. As concerns this clone: Its specificity is unknown.

Study observations and caveats: When pretreatment blood TCR clonality was below the median, it predicted better survival.

With 3 bases removed from V and 2 bases from J, the gap between germline ends came to 11 bases. The germline V gene has CDR1 SEHNR and CDR2 FQNEAQ (reference sequence). The CDR3 contains 15 residues. What went into each PCR as a spike was synthetic TCR analog templates. The assay was immunoSEQ multiplex PCR, and TCRdb's table has in-frame clones only and misses some. The data show tens of thousands of clones, with over 80% seen just once and roughly 8.3% held by the top ten. This chain links TRBV7-9 with TRBJ2-1; D is uncertain. The sequences come from PBMCs, collected around atezolizumab (anti-PD-L1) treatment. This receptor was obtained from a woman in her 70s with urothelial cancer. In DNA, the CDR3 is TGTGCCAGCAGCTTTGTCGGCGGTGCCTACAATGAGCAGTTCTTC. Translated: CASSFVGGAYNEQFF.